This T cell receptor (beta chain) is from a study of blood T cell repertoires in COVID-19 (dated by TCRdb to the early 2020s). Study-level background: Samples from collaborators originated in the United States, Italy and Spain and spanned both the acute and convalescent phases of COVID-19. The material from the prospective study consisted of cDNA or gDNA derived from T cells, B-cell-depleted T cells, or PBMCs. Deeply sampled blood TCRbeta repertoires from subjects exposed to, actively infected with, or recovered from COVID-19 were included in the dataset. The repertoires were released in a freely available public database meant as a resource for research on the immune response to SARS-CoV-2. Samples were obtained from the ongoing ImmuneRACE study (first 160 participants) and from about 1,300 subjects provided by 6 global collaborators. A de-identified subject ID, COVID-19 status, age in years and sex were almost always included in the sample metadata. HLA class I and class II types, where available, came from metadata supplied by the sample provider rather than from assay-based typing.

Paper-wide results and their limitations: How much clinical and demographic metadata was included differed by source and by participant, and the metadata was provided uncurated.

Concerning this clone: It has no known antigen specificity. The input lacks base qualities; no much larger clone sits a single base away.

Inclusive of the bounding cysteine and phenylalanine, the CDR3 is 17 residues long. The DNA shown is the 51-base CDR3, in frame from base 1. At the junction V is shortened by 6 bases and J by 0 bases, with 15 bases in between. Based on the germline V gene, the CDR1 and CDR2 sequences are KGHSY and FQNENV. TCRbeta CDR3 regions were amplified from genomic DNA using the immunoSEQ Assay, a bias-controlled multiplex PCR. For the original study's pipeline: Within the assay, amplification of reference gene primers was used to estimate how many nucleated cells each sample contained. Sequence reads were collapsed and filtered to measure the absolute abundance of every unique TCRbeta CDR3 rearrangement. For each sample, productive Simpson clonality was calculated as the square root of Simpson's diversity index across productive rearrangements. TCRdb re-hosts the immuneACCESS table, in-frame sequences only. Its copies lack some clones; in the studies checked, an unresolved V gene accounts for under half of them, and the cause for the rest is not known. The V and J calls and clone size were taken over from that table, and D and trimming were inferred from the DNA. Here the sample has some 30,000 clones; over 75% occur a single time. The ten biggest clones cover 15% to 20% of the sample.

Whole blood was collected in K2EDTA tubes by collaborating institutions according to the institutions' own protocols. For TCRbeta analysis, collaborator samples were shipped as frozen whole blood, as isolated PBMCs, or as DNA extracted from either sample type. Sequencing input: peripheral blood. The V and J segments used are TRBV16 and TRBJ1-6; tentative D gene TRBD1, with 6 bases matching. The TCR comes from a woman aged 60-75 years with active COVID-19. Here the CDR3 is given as CASRRNTGSSYNSPLHF. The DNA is TGTGCCAGCAGACGGAATACAGGGAGCTCCTATAATTCACCCCTCCACTTT.